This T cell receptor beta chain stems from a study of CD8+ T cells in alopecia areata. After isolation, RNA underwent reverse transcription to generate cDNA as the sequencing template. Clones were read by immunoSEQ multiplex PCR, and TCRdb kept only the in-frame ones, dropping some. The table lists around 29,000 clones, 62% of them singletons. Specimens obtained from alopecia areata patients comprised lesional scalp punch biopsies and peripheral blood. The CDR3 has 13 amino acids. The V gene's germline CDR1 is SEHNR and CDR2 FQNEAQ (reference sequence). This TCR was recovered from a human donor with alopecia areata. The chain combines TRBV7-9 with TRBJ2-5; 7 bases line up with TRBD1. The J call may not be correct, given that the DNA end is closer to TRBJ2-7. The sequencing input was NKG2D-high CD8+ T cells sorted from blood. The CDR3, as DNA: TGTGCCAGCAGCTACAGGGGTTCCTACGAGCAGTACTTC. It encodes CASSYRGSYEQYF.